This passage covers 27 T cell receptor beta chains from one sample sequenced in a study of post-analysis software for immune sequencing data. Study-wide points: There were a few TRBV segments more frequent in patients than controls, and TRBV5-6, TRBV5-1 and TRBV20-1 were among them.

Unique molecular identifiers tagged the TCR beta cDNA libraries. TCRdb processed the PCR reads anew with MiXCR; each CDR3 protein has one entry. The sample has about 430,000 distinct CDR3 sequences; 30% to 40% are singletons. No antigen has been assigned to these receptors. Material for sequencing was blood. The receptors shown here come from a girl aged 2-10 years with multiple sclerosis.

The chain uses TRBV6-2 or TRBV6-3 and TRBJ2-1; TRBD2 aligns across 11 bases. This CDR3 has 17 amino acids. CDR1 MNHEY and CDR2 SVGEGT come from the germline V gene. The V segment lost 6 bases and the J segment 6 bases; nucleotides outside the gene matches: 13. The CDR3 DNA follows: TGTGCCAGCAGCCACACTAGACTAGCGGGATTTTTCAATGAGCAGTTCTTC. It encodes CASSHTRLAGFFNEQFF.

In regard to this clonotype: This may stem from a read error, because a much larger clone lies one nucleotide away. This chain links TRBV12-3 or TRBV12-4 with TRBJ2-2; D may match TRBD1 or TRBD2 (6 bases each). The CDR3 runs to 16 residues. The CDR3: CASSTDGGPRAGERFF. Written as DNA, the CDR3 is TGTGCCAGCAGTACGGACGGGGGCCCCAGGGCCGGGGAGCGGTTTTTT.

The rearrangement links TRBV4-1 to TRBJ2-7, with D possibly matching TRBD2 (5 bases). Germline CDR1 is MGHRA and CDR2 is YSYEKL. Between the trimmed V and J ends, which lost 1 base and 2 bases, there was a span of 15 bases. The CDR3 has 16 amino acids. The CDR3: CASSQVGSGETYEQYF. As DNA, the CDR3 is TGCGCCAGCAGCCAAGTTGGGAGCGGCGAAACCTACGAGCAGTACTTC.

The V call is TRBV29-1, the J call TRBJ2-1, with 8 bases identical to TRBD1. The germline CDR1 and CDR2 sequences are SQVTM and ANQGSEA. The CDR3 extends over 21 amino acids. Losses at the gene ends were 2 bases for V and 1 base for J; bases not matched to a gene: 22. The CDR3 is CSVEPLFRGRGLYGSYNEQFF. CDR3 nucleotide sequence: TGCAGCGTTGAACCGCTATTTCGTGGCAGGGGGCTCTATGGGTCCTACAATGAGCAGTTCTTC.

The chain links TRBV7-9 to TRBJ2-1; 12 bases agree with TRBD1. The junction had 7 bases not matched to a gene; V was cut back by 5 bases and J by 8 bases. In germline, CDR1 is SEHNR, CDR2 FQNEAQ (reference sequence). This CDR3 is 15 amino acids long. For the CDR3, the DNA is TGTGCCAGCAGCGAAACCGGGACAGGGGGCCATGAGCAGTTCTTC. Protein sequence: CASSETGTGGHEQFF.

This clonotype was observed a few times. The chain carries TRBV10-3 and TRBJ2-5; 7 nucleotides agree with TRBD2. The closer fit of TRBJ2-7 to the DNA end suggests the J call may be wrong. Germline V gene lookup returns CDR1 ENHRY and CDR2 SYGVKD. The CDR3 spans 12 residues. The CDR3, as DNA: TGTGCCATCAGTGGGGACTATTACGAGCAGTACTTC. Residues: CAISGDYYEQYF.

J is TRBJ1-1 and V is TRBV7-6, with D uncertain. Trimming pared 0 bases from V and 4 bases from J, leaving 12 bases between. Germline values: CDR1 SGHVS, CDR2 FNYEAQ. CDR3 length: 15 amino acids. DNA for the CDR3: TGTGCCAGCAGCTTAGCGCTTTGGGGAGGCACTGAAGCTTTCTTT. It specifies CASSLALWGGTEAFF.

This sequence joins TRBV3-1 and TRBJ2-3, with 8 bases aligning to TRBD2. Germline-derived CDR1 and CDR2 are LGHDT and YNNKEL (reference sequence). V lost 3 bases, J lost 0 bases, and 2 bases stayed unmatched. This CDR3 comprises 15 residues. The DNA of the CDR3 is TGTGCCAGCAGCCAGAGCGGGGGCAGCACAGATACGCAGTATTTT. This gives the protein CASSQSGGSTDTQYF.

The gene calls are TRBV19 and TRBJ2-5, with 8 nucleotides matching TRBD1. The DNA end is a closer match to TRBJ2-7, so the J assignment may be wrong. Germline CDR1 and CDR2: LNHDA and SQIVND (reference sequence). CDR3 length: 15 amino acids. CDR3 sequence (DNA): TGTGCCAGTAGTATACCAGGGGGCGCCTTCTACGAGCAGTACTTC. Its protein is CASSIPGGAFYEQYF.

The chain uses TRBV2 and TRBJ2-3; 10 positions agree with TRBD1. The CDR3 runs 15 residues. Per germline, CDR1 SNHLY and CDR2 FYNNEI. J was trimmed by 4 bases and V by 4 bases; bases with no gene match: 5. CDR3 protein: CASSVGQGTSDTQYF. CDR3 coding DNA: TGTGCCAGCAGTGTGGGACAGGGGACGTCAGATACGCAGTATTTT.

V is TRBV18 and J is TRBJ2-5; D may be TRBD1 (6 bases). V lost 2 bases and J 5 bases, leaving 15 bases between the germline ends. The length of the CDR3 is 15 residues. Germline lookup yields CDR1 KGHSH and CDR2 LQKENI. The CDR3 is CASSPRRQAGETQYF. The DNA of the CDR3 is TGTGCCAGCTCACCAAGGAGACAGGCCGGGGAGACCCAGTACTTC.

This clonotype was recorded a few times. The chain joins TRBV5-1 to TRBJ2-7, with 10 bases lining up with TRBD2. The CDR3 runs to 16 residues. V lost 0 bases to trimming and J lost 2 bases; unmatched junction nucleotides: 5. CDR1 and CDR2 (germline): SGHRS, YFSETQ. The DNA of the CDR3 is TGCGCCAGCAGCTTGGCAGGACTAGCGGTTCCCTACGAGCAGTACTTC. It codes for CASSLAGLAVPYEQYF.

This clonotype was observed a few times. V and J are TRBV10-3 and TRBJ2-5, with 7 bases aligning to TRBD2. CDR3 length: 14 amino acids. CDR1 ENHRY and CDR2 SYGVKD come from the germline V gene. V was clipped by 8 bases and J by 3 bases; unmatched bases: 9. CDR3 DNA sequence: TGTGCCATCTCCCTAGCGGCCAATGAAGAGACCCAGTACTTC. It is translated as CAISLAANEETQYF.

This clonotype was observed a few times. The V gene is TRBV2, the J gene TRBJ1-2, with 7 bases matching TRBD1. The CDR3 spans 11 residues. V lost 10 bases, J lost 6 bases, and 5 bases stayed unmatched. Germline V gives CDR1 SNHLY, CDR2 FYNNEI. CDR3 loop: CATSTGDGYTF. CDR3 coding DNA: TGTGCCACCTCCACAGGGGATGGCTACACCTTC.

This clonotype has at least ten counts. This rearrangement joins TRBV5-1 to TRBJ1-2; no reliable D call. CDR3 length: 16 amino acids. Germline V gives CDR1 SGHRS, CDR2 YFSETQ. Trimming removed 0 bases from V and 3 bases from J, with 15 bases in between. The CDR3 region has the DNA TGCGCCAGCAGCTTGGCCGGGCAGGACTATTACTATGGCTACACCTTC. Encoded protein: CASSLAGQDYYYGYTF.

This rearrangement joins TRBV5-1 to TRBJ2-7; 11 nucleotides align to TRBD1. Unmatched junction bases numbered 15, after V lost 5 bases and J lost 2 bases. Germline CDR1 SGHRS, CDR2 YFSETQ. The length of the CDR3 is 18 residues. The CDR3 sequence: CASSHPSSMGQGAYEQYF. The CDR3 region has the DNA TGCGCCAGCAGTCACCCCAGCTCGATGGGACAGGGGGCCTACGAGCAGTACTTC. The full variable domain, completed using reference TRBV5-1 and TRBJ2-7, is KAGVTQTPRYLIKTRGQQVTLSCSPISGHRSVSWYQQTPGQGLQFLFEYFSETQRNKGNFPGRFSGRQFSNSRSEMNVSTLELGDSALYLCASSHPSSMGQGAYEQYFGPGTRLTVT.

The V gene is TRBV29-1, the J gene TRBJ2-1, with D maybe TRBD2 (6 bases). This CDR3 is 14 amino acids long. Per germline, CDR1 SQVTM and CDR2 ANQGSEA. The V end lost 0 bases, the J end lost 8 bases, and 14 bases lay between the germline ends. The CDR3 protein is CSVEDPIGGDEQFF. The CDR3 nucleotides read TGCAGCGTTGAAGACCCCATAGGAGGGGATGAGCAGTTCTTC.

This clonotype was seen a few times. The chain combines TRBV25-1 with TRBJ2-1; 14 bases are a match to TRBD2. The junction had 7 bases not matched to a gene; V was cut back by 6 bases and J by 3 bases. CDR1 and CDR2 (germline): MGHDK, SYGVNS. The CDR3 consists of 17 residues. Here the CDR3 DNA reads TGTGCCAGCAGGGAGGGACTAGCGGGAGTGGGCTACAATGAGCAGTTCTTC. Its protein product is CASREGLAGVGYNEQFF. Supplemented by reference TRBV25-1 and TRBJ2-1, the full variable domain reads EADIYQTPRYLVIGTGKKITLECSQTMGHDKMYWYQQDPGMELHLIHYSYGVNSTEKGDLSSESTVSRIRTEHFPLTLESARPSHTSQYLCASREGLAGVGYNEQFFGPGTRLTVL.

The V gene is TRBV29-1, the J gene TRBJ2-2, with D hard to call. From germline, CDR1 is SQVTM and CDR2 ANQGSEA. V lost 2 bases to trimming and J lost 0 bases, with 4 bases between them. CDR3 size: 13 residues. As DNA, the CDR3 is TGCAGCGTTGAACAGACGAACACCGGGGAGCTGTTTTTT. It specifies CSVEQTNTGELFF.

This clonotype was recorded a few times. The rearrangement links TRBV7-2 to TRBJ2-5, with D possibly being TRBD1 or TRBD2 (5 bases each). This CDR3 is built from 15 residues. CDR1 and CDR2 (germline): SGHTA, FQGNSA. The V end was cut by 0 bases, the J end by 3 bases, with 11 bases between. CDR3 nucleotide sequence: TGTGCCAGCAGCTTAGCGCCAGGGACCAAAGAGACCCAGTACTTC. Its protein is CASSLAPGTKETQYF. The complete variable domain, with remaining parts taken from reference TRBV7-2 and TRBJ2-5, reads GAGVSQSPSNKVTEKGKDVELRCDPISGHTALYWYRQSLGQGLEFLIYFQGNSAPDKSGLPSDRFSAERTGGSVSTLTIQRTQQEDSAVYLCASSLAPGTKETQYFGPGTRLLVL.

The chain has TRBV5-6 and TRBJ1-2, with D tentatively TRBD1 (6 bases). Trimming took off 5 bases at V and 1 base at J, with 18 bases between the two ends. Germline V lookup: CDR1 SGHDT, CDR2 YYEEEE. The CDR3 is made up of 16 amino acids. CDR3: CASSSGTRGLNYGYTF. DNA of the CDR3: TGTGCCAGCAGTTCCGGGACCAGGGGACTTAACTATGGCTACACCTTC.

The sample holds a few counts of this clonotype. The rearrangement joins TRBV7-8 to TRBJ2-7; TRBD1 agrees at 9 bases. V dropped 4 bases and J dropped 4; count of bases not matched to a gene: 5. The length of the CDR3 is 14 residues. CDR1 is SGHVS and CDR2 is FQNEAQ in the germline V gene. The DNA of the CDR3 is TGTGCCAGCAGCTATTGGGACAGGGAGTACGAGCAGTACTTC. It is translated as CASSYWDREYEQYF.

V usage is TRBV6-5 and J usage is TRBJ1-2; D might be TRBD1 (5 bases). V gave up 5 bases and J gave up 3 bases, with 16 bases separating them. Germline CDR1 reads MNHEY; CDR2 reads SVGAGI. The CDR3 sequence is 15 residues long. CDR3 nucleotide sequence: TGTGCCAGCAGTCCCGGGGGGGTCCTCTACTATGGCTACACCTTC. It yields the protein CASSPGGVLYYGYTF.

In its sample, this clonotype was seen a few times. The chain recombines TRBV7-9 with TRBJ2-7; the D gene is possibly TRBD1 (6 bases). Looked up from germline, CDR1 is SEHNR and CDR2 is FQNEAQ (reference sequence). V lost 6 bases and J 5 bases, leaving 14 bases between the germline ends. The CDR3 sequence is 13 residues long. The CDR3 spells CASRSTGKDEQYF. The CDR3 coding sequence is TGTGCCAGCAGATCTACAGGGAAGGACGAGCAGTACTTC.

J is TRBJ2-7 and V is TRBV20-1; possibly TRBD2 for D (5 bases). Trimming took 3 bases from V and 4 from J, leaving 7 bases between them. The CDR3 runs to 11 residues. CDR1 DFQATT and CDR2 SNEGSKA come from the germline V gene (reference sequence). The DNA for the CDR3 is TGCAGTGCTAGGAGGGTATACGAGCAGTACTTC. This translates into CSARRVYEQYF.

The J gene is TRBJ1-2, the V gene TRBV7-9, with D uncertain. The V gene's germline CDR1 is SEHNR and CDR2 FQNEAQ (reference sequence). Trimming cost V 1 base and J 1 base, with 13 bases left between them. There are 16 residues in the CDR3. The CDR3 nucleotides are TGTGCCAGCAGCTTAGAAGGGAGGAGAATTAACTATGGCTACACCTTC. It translates to CASSLEGRRINYGYTF.

The V gene is TRBV18, the J gene TRBJ2-3; 8 nucleotides agree with TRBD1. The CDR3 has 15 amino acids. Losses at the gene ends were 8 bases for V and 5 bases for J; bases not matched to a gene: 12. CDR1 KGHSH and CDR2 LQKENI come from the germline V gene. CDR3: CASTRTGYRGDTQYF. In DNA, the CDR3 is TGTGCCAGCACACGGACAGGGTATCGTGGAGATACGCAGTATTTT.